This T cell receptor beta chain was observed in a study of shared clonotypes between healthy human individuals. Clones were sequenced by immunoSEQ multiplex PCR, and TCRdb holds only the in-frame ones, with some missing. The sample lists 850,000 to 1,200,000 clones; 65% to 75% were seen once. The healthy adult donors were HIV-negative and reported no recent acute infections or vaccinations. Every donor, a Caucasian adult, lived in Nashville, Tennessee. Concerning this clone: At the DNA level, this CDR3 is encoded by other sequences in the same sample as well.

The source is a young man in good health. Source material: memory CD4+ T cells sorted from blood. Subset indicated: CD45RA-negative fraction.

CDR3 sequence reads: CASSLQGGNTEAFF. The DNA of the CDR3 is TGCGCCAGCAGCTTACAGGGGGGGAACACTGAAGCTTTCTTT. The chain uses TRBV5-1 and TRBJ1-1; 8 nucleotides line up with TRBD1. In germline, CDR1 is SGHRS, CDR2 YFSETQ. The V and J ends lost 2 bases and 1 base, in that order; junction bases with no gene match: 1. CDR3 length: 14 residues.